Presented here are 19 T cell receptor beta chains from one specimen sequenced in a study of response to subunit inactivated influenza vaccine. TCRdb recomputed calls from the RT-PCR reads with MiXCR, one row per CDR3 protein. The profile shows under 200,000 distinct CDR3 sequences, 11% of them singletons. The specimen comprised non-naive T cells sorted from PBMCs, sampled roughly 48 days after vaccination. The receptor source for this set is a man in his forties or fifties who received an inactivated influenza vaccine.

The chain couples TRBV7-8 to TRBJ2-3; perhaps TRBD2 as D (7 bases). From germline, CDR1 is SGHVS and CDR2 FQNEAQ. There are 16 residues in the CDR3. Trimming took 5 bases from V and 4 from J, leaving 19 bases between them. CDR3: CASSLTRGGRADTQYF. CDR3 DNA: TGTGCCAGCAGCCTAACGAGGGGGGGCAGGGCAGATACGCAGTATTTT.

This clonotype was counted only a few times. V and J are TRBV3-1 and TRBJ2-7, with 8 bases matching TRBD1. The CDR3 loop spans 15 amino acids. Germline-derived CDR1 and CDR2 are LGHDT and YNNKEL (reference sequence). Trimming at V came to 4 bases and at J to 1 base, leaving 6 bases not matched to a gene. The CDR3 region is CASSRSRGLSYEQYF. The CDR3 coding sequence is TGTGCCAGCAGCCGATCCAGGGGGCTATCCTACGAGCAGTACTTC.

The table lists this clonotype with a few counts. This sequence joins TRBV10-2 and TRBJ2-7; possible D gene TRBD2, 5 bases. Germline V CDR1 and CDR2: WSHSY, SAAADI. V gave up 4 bases and J gave up 2 bases, with 12 bases separating them. The CDR3 totals 14 residues. CDR3 DNA: TGCGCCAGCAGTGTCCGACCGGGAACCTACGAGCAGTACTTC. Translation: CASSVRPGTYEQYF.

This clonotype was picked up many times. The V call is TRBV5-1, the J call TRBJ2-3; D may be TRBD2 (6 bases). The CDR3 consists of 14 residues. Trimming took 3 bases from V and 4 from J, leaving 12 bases between them. CDR1 SGHRS and CDR2 YFSETQ come from the germline V gene. CDR3 bases: TGCGCCAGCAGCTCGCTGGGGGGAGCAGATACGCAGTATTTT. Protein sequence: CASSSLGGADTQYF.

The V gene is TRBV12-3 or TRBV12-4, the J gene TRBJ2-5; the match to TRBD2 covers 12 bases. The CDR3 has 15 amino acids. The ends lost 6 bases at V and 11 bases at J; junction bases unmatched: 13. In DNA, the CDR3 is TGTGCCAGCAGACCAGGACTAGCGGGACCGCCGAAGCAGTACTTC. It is translated as CASRPGLAGPPKQYF.

In its sample, this clonotype was seen a few times. The chain combines TRBV12-3 or TRBV12-4 with TRBJ2-2; 11 bases fit TRBD2. The length of the CDR3 is 15 residues. Germline trimming cut 2 bases from V and 4 bases from J; bases unmatched to any gene: 0. CDR3 amino acids: CASSLTSGSTGELFF. For the CDR3, the DNA is TGTGCCAGCAGTTTAACTAGCGGGAGCACCGGGGAGCTGTTTTTT.

This clonotype has more than one count but fewer than ten. This chain links TRBV15 with TRBJ1-5; 7 bases are shared with TRBD1. The CDR3 sequence is 15 residues long. Looked up from germline, CDR1 is LNHNV and CDR2 is YYDKDF (reference sequence). V shed 6 bases and J 1 base; nucleotides not matched to a gene: 6. CDR3 sequence reads: CATRLTGASNQPQHF. Here the CDR3 DNA reads TGTGCCACCAGATTAACAGGGGCGAGCAATCAGCCCCAGCATTTT.

This clonotype was observed a handful of times. The rearrangement uses TRBV5-1 and TRBJ1-3, with TRBD1 matching over 9 bases. Per the germline V gene, CDR1 is SGHRS and CDR2 is YFSETQ. After removal of 0 bases from V and 2 bases from J, the junction contained 3 bases not matched to a gene. The length of the CDR3 is 16 residues. Here the CDR3 reads CASSLGRTGAGNTIYF. The CDR3 DNA sequence: TGCGCCAGCAGCTTGGGAAGGACAGGGGCTGGAAACACCATATATTTT.

Many counts were recorded for this clonotype. The chain employs TRBV11-2 and TRBJ1-2, with D possibly TRBD1 on 6 matching bases. The CDR3 totals 18 residues. Between the trimmed V and J ends, which lost 0 bases and 4 bases, there was a span of 21 bases. Germline lookup yields CDR1 SGHAT and CDR2 FQNNGV. CDR3 amino acids: CASSLDGIGQTGGYGYTF. CDR3 sequence (DNA): TGTGCCAGCAGCTTAGATGGAATAGGGCAGACAGGTGGCTATGGCTACACCTTC.

This clonotype was observed many times. V and J are TRBV10-3 and TRBJ2-3; 8 bases align to TRBD2. Looked up from germline, CDR1 is ENHRY and CDR2 is SYGVKD. This CDR3 spans 14 amino acids. The junction had 3 bases not matched to a gene; V was cut back by 6 bases and J by 1 base. The CDR3 sequence is CAISQAGGTDTQYF. In DNA, the CDR3 is TGTGCCATCAGCCAAGCGGGGGGCACAGATACGCAGTATTTT.

The CDR3 bases are TGTGCCAGCAGTCATGACAGGGGGATAGCCAAAAACATTCAGTACTTC. Protein product: CASSHDRGIAKNIQYF. The rearrangement links TRBV6-1 to TRBJ2-4; 9 bases are a match to TRBD1. With 5 bases clipped from V and 0 bases from J, the junction kept 5 bases outside the gene matches. The germline gives CDR1 MNHNS, CDR2 SASEGT. The CDR3 is made up of 16 amino acids.

The rearrangement joins TRBV12-3 or TRBV12-4 to TRBJ1-4, with TRBD1 matching over 7 bases. The CDR3 is made up of 16 amino acids. Losses at the gene ends were 2 bases for V and 8 bases for J; bases not matched to a gene: 11. Here the CDR3 reads CASSLSNRGGREKLFF. Here the CDR3 DNA reads TGTGCCAGCAGTTTAAGTAACAGGGGCGGGAGGGAAAAACTGTTTTTT.

This rearrangement joins TRBV27 to TRBJ2-1; D might be TRBD2 (5 bases). The CDR3 covers 15 residues. The ends were cut back, 5 bases at V and 7 bases at J, with 18 bases in the middle. CDR1 is MNHEY and CDR2 is SMNVEV in the germline V gene (reference sequence). CDR3 in amino acids: CASSPGLDRRNEQFF. The CDR3 DNA is TGTGCCAGCAGTCCCGGACTTGATCGAAGGAATGAGCAGTTCTTC.

Many counts were recorded for this clonotype. V is TRBV6-1 and J is TRBJ2-7; 11 nucleotides line up with TRBD2. CDR1 MNHNS and CDR2 SASEGT come from the germline V gene. The junction had 16 bases not matched to a gene; V was cut back by 6 bases and J by 0 bases. This CDR3 spans 19 amino acids. CDR3 protein: CASRPRRRTSGLSSYEQYF. The CDR3 DNA follows: TGTGCCAGCAGGCCACGAAGACGGACTAGCGGGTTGAGCTCCTACGAGCAGTACTTC.

This clonotype was observed at least ten times. The V call is TRBV20-1, the J call TRBJ1-1, with TRBD1 as a possible D gene (6 bases). The V gene lost 5 bases and the J gene lost 0 bases, with 13 bases spanning the gap. Germline V CDR1 and CDR2: DFQATT, SNEGSKA (reference sequence). This CDR3 is built from 14 residues. CDR3 nucleotide sequence: TGCAGTGCTTCCGGACAGCTCATGAACACTGAAGCTTTCTTT. Protein: CSASGQLMNTEAFF.

CDR3 amino acids: CASSKGDRGLYEQYF. The CDR3 nucleotides are TGTGCCAGCAGCAAAGGTGACAGGGGGCTGTACGAGCAGTACTTC. The J gene is TRBJ2-7, the V gene TRBV21-1; TRBD1, the D gene given by the table, was not confirmed from the DNA. TRBV21-1 is a known pseudogene. This CDR3 contains 15 residues.

This clonotype occurred a few times. The rearrangement joins TRBV5-5 to TRBJ2-1; TRBD1 matches 8 bases. Germline V gene sequence: CDR1 SGHKS, CDR2 YYEKEE (reference sequence). This CDR3 comprises 15 residues. Trimming cost V 3 bases and J 4 bases; bases outside gene matches: 6. This CDR3 reads CASSSVGQEYNEQFF. CDR3 coding DNA: TGTGCCAGCAGCTCAGTGGGACAGGAGTACAATGAGCAGTTCTTC.

There are a few counts of this clonotype. V is TRBV9 and J is TRBJ2-5, with D possibly TRBD2 on 6 matching bases. The CDR3 length is 15 residues. CDR1 and CDR2 (germline): SGDLS, YYNGEE. V lost 0 bases to trimming and J lost 7 bases, with 16 bases between them. The DNA of the CDR3 is TGTGCCAGCAGCGTAGACCCCTTCCAGGAGGGGACCCAGTACTTC. Translating gives CASSVDPFQEGTQYF.

This clonotype was picked up many times. This chain links TRBV27 with TRBJ2-3, with 9 positions matching TRBD2. Germline V gene sequence: CDR1 MNHEY, CDR2 SMNVEV (reference sequence). The CDR3 is 19 residues long. V dropped 4 bases and J dropped 0; count of bases not matched to a gene: 14. CDR3 amino acids: CASSSAGLASQTSTDTQYF. As DNA, the CDR3 is TGTGCCAGCAGTTCGGCGGGACTAGCAAGCCAGACTAGCACAGATACGCAGTATTTT.